This TCR beta chain was found in a study of blood T cell repertoires in COVID-19. TCRdb keeps only in-frame clones here, not all; method: immunoSEQ multiplex PCR. The profile shows 360,000 or so clones, about 88% of them singletons. The participants were between roughly 18 and 100 years old and came from under 25 US areas. This CDR3 contains 13 residues. V was clipped by 3 bases and J by 1 base, with 6 bases between them. The sample was PBMCs or T cells enriched from blood (not recorded which). The rearrangement uses TRBV12-3 or TRBV12-4 and TRBJ1-1; D gene ambiguous. The sequence derives from a woman aged 25-40 years who had been exposed to COVID-19. The CDR3 region is CASSLGRNTEAFF. The CDR3 DNA follows: TGTGCCAGCAGTTTGGGGAGGAACACTGAAGCTTTCTTT.